Each of the 21 T cell receptor beta chains below was sequenced from the same sample in a study of long-term antiretroviral therapy in people with HIV. immunoSEQ v3.0 was run at survey level. Clones were sequenced by immunoSEQ multiplex PCR, and TCRdb holds only the in-frame ones, with some missing. The sample has 20,000 to 25,000 clones; more than 65% are singletons. Sample: unsorted PBMCs, taken 0.5 years after starting antiretroviral therapy. These receptors all come from a woman in her forties with HIV.

This chain links TRBV7-3 with TRBJ1-2; 8 bases are shared with TRBD1. Trimming at V came to 6 bases and at J to 3 bases, leaving 9 bases not matched to a gene. Germline CDR1 is SGHTA and CDR2 is FQGTGA. The CDR3 has 15 amino acids. The CDR3 nucleotides are TGTGCCAGCAGTTTCGGACAGGGAAAAGACTATGGCTACACCTTC. This encodes CASSFGQGKDYGYTF.

The chain combines TRBV11-1 with TRBJ1-1; D gene uncertain. V dropped 0 bases and J dropped 7 bases, with 15 bases sitting between them. The CDR3 is 15 residues long. Germline values: CDR1 SGHAT, CDR2 FQDESV (reference sequence). The DNA of the CDR3 is TGTGCCAGCAGCTTAGCTGTCTCTGGGCTAGTTGAAGCTTTCTTT. It specifies CASSLAVSGLVEAFF.

This clone came up a few times. This chain joins TRBV4-2 and TRBJ2-2; D is perhaps TRBD2 (6 bases). CDR3 length equals 13 residues. CDR1 and CDR2 from the germline V gene are LGHNA and YNFKEQ. V dropped 3 bases and J dropped 7 bases, with 9 bases sitting between them. The CDR3 protein is CASSHGGFGELFF. The CDR3 coding sequence is TGTGCCAGCAGCCATGGAGGGTTCGGGGAGCTGTTTTTT.

For the CDR3, the DNA is TGTGCCAGCAGTTTGCCTCTCAGTAAATACAATGAGCAGTTCTTC. Translated, it gives CASSLPLSKYNEQFF. The chain couples TRBV28 to TRBJ2-1; D is ambiguous. V lost 3 bases and J lost 4, with 13 bases in between. The CDR3 is 15 residues long. Germline V gene sequence: CDR1 MDHEN, CDR2 SYDVKM.

The gene calls are TRBV6-4 and TRBJ1-5; D not certain. This CDR3 spans 13 amino acids. The V gene lost 6 bases and the J gene lost 5 bases, with 11 bases spanning the gap. The germline CDR1 and CDR2 sequences are MRHNA and SNTAGT. The CDR3 here is CASSPTGDQPQHF. CDR3 in DNA: TGTGCCAGCAGCCCCACTGGAGATCAGCCCCAGCATTTT.

The rearrangement uses TRBV5-1 and TRBJ2-2, with D maybe TRBD1 (6 bases). V was trimmed by 2 bases and J by 3 bases, leaving 14 bases between them. Looked up from germline, CDR1 is SGHRS and CDR2 is YFSETQ. The CDR3 totals 16 residues. The CDR3 DNA reads as TGCGCCAGCAGCTTTTCAGGGGAATTGGACACCGGGGAGCTGTTTTTT. This translates into CASSFSGELDTGELFF.

This clone showed up just once. J is TRBJ2-1 and V is TRBV7-2; either TRBD1 or TRBD2 may fit D (7 bases each). This CDR3 has 14 amino acids. CDR1 is SGHTA and CDR2 is FQGNSA in the germline V gene. V was clipped by 2 bases and J by 4 bases, with 9 bases between them. CDR3 amino acids: CASSLQGGYNEQFF. The CDR3 bases are TGTGCCAGCAGCTTACAGGGGGGGTACAATGAGCAGTTCTTC.

This clone was seen more than once but under ten times. The CDR3 loop reads CASSLEAGNYGYTF. The CDR3 region has the DNA TGTGCCAGCAGCTTGGAGGCGGGGAACTATGGCTACACCTTC. This chain connects TRBV7-6 to TRBJ1-2; D unclear. V was trimmed by 3 bases and J by 2 bases, leaving 10 bases between them. The CDR3 is 14 residues long. Germline values: CDR1 SGHVS, CDR2 FNYEAQ.

The genes are TRBV28 and TRBJ1-5, with D possibly being TRBD1 (6 bases). Germline CDR1 is MDHEN and CDR2 is SYDVKM. V lost 7 bases and J lost 6, with 19 bases in between. The CDR3 has 15 residues. CDR3 coding DNA: TGTGCCAGCATCCTAGGGGGGGGGAATAGTCAGCCCCAGCATTTT. It specifies CASILGGGNSQPQHF. Together with reference TRBV28 and TRBJ1-5, the CDR3 gives the full variable domain: DVKVTQSSRYLVKRTGEKVFLECVQDMDHENMFWYRQDPGLGLRLIYFSYDVKMKEKGDIPEGYSVSREKKERFSLILESASTNQTSMYLCASILGGGNSQPQHFGDGTRLSIL.

The rearrangement uses TRBV5-4 and TRBJ1-4, with D hard to call. The germline V gene has CDR1 SGHNT and CDR2 YYREEE (reference sequence). The length of the CDR3 is 15 residues. V was trimmed by 0 bases and J by 3 bases, leaving 9 bases between them. The CDR3 is CASSLGGDANEKLFF. CDR3 nucleotides: TGTGCCAGCAGCTTGGGAGGTGATGCTAATGAAAAACTGTTTTTT.

This chain uses TRBV5-6 with TRBJ2-1; 9 bases align to TRBD1. The germline V gene encodes CDR1 SGHDT and CDR2 YYEEEE. The length of the CDR3 is 15 residues. The J segment lost 4 bases and the V segment lost 0 bases, leaving 2 bases of the junction unmatched. In DNA, the CDR3 is TGTGCCAGCAGCTTGGACAGGGGGCTGTACAATGAGCAGTTCTTC. This sequence encodes CASSLDRGLYNEQFF.

This rearrangement joins TRBV30 to TRBJ1-2, with 7 nucleotides matching TRBD1. V dropped 4 bases and J dropped 2; count of bases not matched to a gene: 1. Germline V gene data show CDR1 as GTSNPN and CDR2 as SVGIG (reference sequence). The CDR3 runs 12 residues. DNA for the CDR3: TGTGCCTGGACAGGGGGGAACTATGGCTACACCTTC. Translated, it gives CAWTGGNYGYTF.

In nucleotides, the CDR3 is TGTGCCAGCAGCCAAAGTACAGGGTCTGGAAACACCATATATTTT. It codes for CASSQSTGSGNTIYF. The rearrangement links TRBV11-2 to TRBJ1-3, with D possibly matching TRBD1 (6 bases). CDR1 and CDR2 from the germline V gene are SGHAT and FQNNGV. V was pared by 5 bases and J by 1 base, with 12 bases between. The CDR3 runs to 15 residues.

Here the CDR3 reads CASSLALGEMGTEAFF. The CDR3 nucleotides read TGTGCCAGCAGCTTGGCGTTGGGGGAAATGGGCACTGAAGCTTTCTTT. V is TRBV5-6 and J is TRBJ1-1; a possible D gene is TRBD1 (5 bases). V lost 0 bases and J 4 bases, leaving 16 bases between the germline ends. The length of the CDR3 is 16 residues. The germline V gene encodes CDR1 SGHDT and CDR2 YYEEEE.

The genes are TRBV6-5 and TRBJ2-1, with D perhaps matching TRBD1 (5 bases). V lost 8 bases to trimming and J lost 0 bases, with 8 bases between them. Germline V gives CDR1 MNHEY, CDR2 SVGAGI. The CDR3 is 13 amino acids. CDR3 protein: CASGASSYNEQFF. The CDR3 coding sequence is TGTGCCAGCGGGGCGAGCTCCTACAATGAGCAGTTCTTC.

The genes are TRBV7-8 and TRBJ1-3; 7 bases fit TRBD1. The CDR3 runs 17 residues. CDR1 is SGHVS, CDR2 FQNEAQ, per germline. Trimming cost V 1 base and J 0 bases; bases outside gene matches: 6. The CDR3 DNA reads as TGTGCCAGCAGCTTAGTTAGACAGGGCTACTCTGGAAACACCATATATTTT. This sequence encodes CASSLVRQGYSGNTIYF.

The rearrangement uses TRBV2 and TRBJ2-7, with D possibly called TRBD1 or TRBD2 (5 bases each). This CDR3 spans 16 amino acids. Between the trimmed V and J ends, which lost 8 bases and 5 bases, there was a span of 25 bases. Per germline, CDR1 SNHLY and CDR2 FYNNEI. The CDR3 loop reads CASASLVGVGSNEQYF. CDR3 in DNA: TGTGCCAGCGCCTCTCTCGTAGGGGTAGGGAGCAACGAGCAGTACTTC.

The chain recombines TRBV28 with TRBJ1-1, with TRBD1 matching over 8 bases. Germline V gene lookup returns CDR1 MDHEN and CDR2 SYDVKM. Germline trimming cut 6 bases from V and 3 bases from J; bases unmatched to any gene: 3. The CDR3 loop spans 13 amino acids. The CDR3 DNA reads as TGTGCCAGCAGCACGACAGGGGACACTGAAGCTTTCTTT. Protein product: CASSTTGDTEAFF.

CDR3 coding DNA: TGTGCCAGCAGCTTAATTGGAGCGGGGGAGCAGTTCTTC. Translation: CASSLIGAGEQFF. The V and J genes are TRBV11-3 and TRBJ2-1; 7 nucleotides align to TRBD2. Germline-derived CDR1 and CDR2 are SGHNT and YENEEA. This CDR3 spans 13 amino acids. With V trimmed by 2 bases and J by 10 bases, 5 bases remained unmatched.

This sequence joins TRBV9 and TRBJ2-5; 7 nucleotides match TRBD1. This CDR3 contains 14 residues. After removal of 4 bases from V and 5 bases from J, the junction contained 8 bases not matched to a gene. Germline CDR1 SGDLS, CDR2 YYNGEE. The CDR3 sequence is CASSSGQLWETQYF. CDR3 in DNA: TGTGCCAGCAGCTCGGGACAGCTCTGGGAGACCCAGTACTTC.

V usage is TRBV11-2 and J usage is TRBJ1-2; possible D gene TRBD1, 5 bases. The CDR3 sequence is 15 residues long. Trimming shortened V by 0 bases and J by 1 base, and 9 bases separated the two germline ends. Germline assignment: CDR1 SGHAT and CDR2 FQNNGV. CDR3 sequence (DNA): TGTGCCAGCAGCTTAGACAGGGCGTTTAACTATGGCTACACCTTC. It specifies CASSLDRAFNYGYTF.